A single sample is the source of the 2 T cell receptor beta chains below, sequenced in a study of T cell changes during pregnancy in multiple sclerosis (dated by TCRdb to 2018 to 2020). Library preparation used the immunoSEQ multiplex PCR assay. TCRdb provides this immuneACCESS table in a form limited to in-frame rearrangements. Some clones are lacking; in checked studies, under half of them reflect an unresolved V gene, and why the rest are absent is not known. A total of more than 70,000 clones appear in this sample, 91% of them only once. The ten largest make up around 1.7% of the sample. The sequences come from peripheral blood, collected after pregnancy. All receptors come from a female donor in good health, enrolled as a control in a pregnancy study.

The chain recombines TRBV11-2 with TRBJ2-7, with TRBD2 as a possible D gene (7 bases). Germline CDR1 and CDR2: SGHAT and FQNNGV. V was pared by 10 bases and J by 3 bases, with 16 bases between. The CDR3 spans 13 residues. The CDR3 protein is CATRGGGLYEQYF. The CDR3 DNA reads as TGTGCCACTCGAGGGGGGGGCCTCTACGAGCAGTACTTC.

The V gene is TRBV21-1, the J gene TRBJ2-5; the D segment call TRBD1 is taken from the table without a DNA check. TRBV21-1 is shown as a pseudogene. The CDR3 runs 13 residues. The CDR3 here is CASPRDRGETQYF. CDR3 coding DNA: TGTGCCAGCCCTCGAGACAGGGGTGAGACCCAGTACTTC.